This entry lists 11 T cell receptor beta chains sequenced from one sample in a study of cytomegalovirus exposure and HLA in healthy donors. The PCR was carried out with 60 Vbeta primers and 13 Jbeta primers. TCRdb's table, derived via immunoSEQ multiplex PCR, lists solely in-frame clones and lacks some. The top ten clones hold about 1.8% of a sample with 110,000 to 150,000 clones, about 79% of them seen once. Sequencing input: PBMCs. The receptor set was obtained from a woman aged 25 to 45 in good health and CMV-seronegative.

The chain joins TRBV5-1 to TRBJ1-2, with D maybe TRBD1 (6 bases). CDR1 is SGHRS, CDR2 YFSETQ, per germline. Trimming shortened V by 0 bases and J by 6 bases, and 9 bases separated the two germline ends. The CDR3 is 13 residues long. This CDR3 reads CASSLVTGHGYTF. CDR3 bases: TGCGCCAGCAGCTTGGTTACAGGGCATGGCTACACCTTC.

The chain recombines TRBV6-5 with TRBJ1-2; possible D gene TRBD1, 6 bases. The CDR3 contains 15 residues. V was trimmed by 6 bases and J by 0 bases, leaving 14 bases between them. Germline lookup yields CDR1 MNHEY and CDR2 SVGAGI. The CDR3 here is CASSLTGQTNYGYTF. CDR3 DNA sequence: TGTGCCAGCAGCTTGACAGGTCAAACTAACTATGGCTACACCTTC.

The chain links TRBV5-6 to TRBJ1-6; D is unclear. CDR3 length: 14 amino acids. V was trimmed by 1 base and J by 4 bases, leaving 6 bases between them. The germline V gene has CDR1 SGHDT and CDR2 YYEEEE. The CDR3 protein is CASSLLEYNSPLHF. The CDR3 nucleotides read TGTGCCAGCAGCTTGTTGGAGTATAATTCACCCCTCCACTTT.

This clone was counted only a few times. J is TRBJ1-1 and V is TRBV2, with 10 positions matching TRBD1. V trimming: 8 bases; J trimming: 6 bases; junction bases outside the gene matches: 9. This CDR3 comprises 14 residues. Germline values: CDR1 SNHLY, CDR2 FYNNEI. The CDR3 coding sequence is TGTGCCAGCGGGGAGGGACAGGGGTACGCTGAAGCTTTCTTT. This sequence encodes CASGEGQGYAEAFF.

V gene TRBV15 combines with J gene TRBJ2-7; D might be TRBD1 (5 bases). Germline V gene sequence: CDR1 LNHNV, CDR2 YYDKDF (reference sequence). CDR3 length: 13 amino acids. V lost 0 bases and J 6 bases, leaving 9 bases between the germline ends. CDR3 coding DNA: TGTGCCACCAGCAGAGATTTGGGGCGCGAGCAGTACTTC. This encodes CATSRDLGREQYF.

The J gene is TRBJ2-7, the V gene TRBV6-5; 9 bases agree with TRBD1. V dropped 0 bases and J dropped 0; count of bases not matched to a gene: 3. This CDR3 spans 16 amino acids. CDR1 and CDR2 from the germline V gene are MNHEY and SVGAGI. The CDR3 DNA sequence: TGTGCCAGCAGTTACTCAGGACAGGGGCACTCCTACGAGCAGTACTTC. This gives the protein CASSYSGQGHSYEQYF.

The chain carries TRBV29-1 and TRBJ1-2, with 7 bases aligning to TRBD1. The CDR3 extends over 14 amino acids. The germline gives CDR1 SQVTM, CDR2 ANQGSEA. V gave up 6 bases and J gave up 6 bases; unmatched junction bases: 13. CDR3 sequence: CSVGKGQGGNGYTF. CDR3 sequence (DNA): TGCAGCGTCGGTAAAGGCCAGGGGGGAAATGGCTACACCTTC.

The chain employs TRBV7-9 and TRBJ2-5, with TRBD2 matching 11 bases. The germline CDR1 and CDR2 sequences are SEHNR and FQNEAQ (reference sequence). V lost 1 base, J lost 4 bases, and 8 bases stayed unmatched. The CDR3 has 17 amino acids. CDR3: CASSLDRTSGGRETQYF. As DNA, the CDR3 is TGTGCCAGCAGCTTAGATCGTACTAGCGGGGGTCGAGAGACCCAGTACTTC.

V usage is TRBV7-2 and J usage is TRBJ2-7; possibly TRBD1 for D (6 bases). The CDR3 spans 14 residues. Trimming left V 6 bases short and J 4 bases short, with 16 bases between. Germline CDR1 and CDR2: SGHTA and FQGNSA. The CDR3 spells CASRRRTEQYEQYF. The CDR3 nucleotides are TGTGCCAGCAGAAGGAGGACAGAACAGTACGAGCAGTACTTC.

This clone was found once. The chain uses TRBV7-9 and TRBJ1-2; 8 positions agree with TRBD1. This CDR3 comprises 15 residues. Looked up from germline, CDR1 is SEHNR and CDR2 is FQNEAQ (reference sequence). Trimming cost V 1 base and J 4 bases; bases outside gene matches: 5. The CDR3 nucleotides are TGTGCCAGCAGCTTAGGGGACAGGTTATTCTATGGCTACACCTTC. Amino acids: CASSLGDRLFYGYTF.

The chain's CDR3 is CASSALGENTEAFF. Written as DNA, the CDR3 is TGCGCCAGCAGCGCCCTGGGCGAGAACACTGAAGCTTTCTTT. The chain is built from TRBV5-1 and TRBJ1-1; D remains unclear. Germline assignment: CDR1 SGHRS and CDR2 YFSETQ. This CDR3 is built from 14 residues. With 4 bases removed from V and 1 base from J, the gap between germline ends came to 11 bases.